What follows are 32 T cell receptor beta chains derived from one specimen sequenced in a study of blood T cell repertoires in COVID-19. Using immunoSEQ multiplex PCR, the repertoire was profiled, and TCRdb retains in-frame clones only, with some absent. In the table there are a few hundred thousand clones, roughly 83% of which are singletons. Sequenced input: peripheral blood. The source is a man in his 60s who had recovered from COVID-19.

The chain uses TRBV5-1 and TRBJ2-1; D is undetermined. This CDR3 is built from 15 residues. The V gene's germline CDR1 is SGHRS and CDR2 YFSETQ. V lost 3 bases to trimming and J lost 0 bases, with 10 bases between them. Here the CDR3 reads CASSSTQSSYNEQFF. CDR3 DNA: TGCGCCAGCAGCTCGACACAGAGCTCCTACAATGAGCAGTTCTTC.

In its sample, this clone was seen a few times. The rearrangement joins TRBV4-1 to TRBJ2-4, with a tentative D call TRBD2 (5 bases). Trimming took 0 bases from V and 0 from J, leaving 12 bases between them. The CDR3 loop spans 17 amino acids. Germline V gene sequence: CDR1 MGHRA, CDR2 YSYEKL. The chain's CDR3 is CASSQDDYLIAKNIQYF. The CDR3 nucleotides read TGCGCCAGCAGCCAAGATGACTACCTAATAGCCAAAAACATTCAGTACTTC.

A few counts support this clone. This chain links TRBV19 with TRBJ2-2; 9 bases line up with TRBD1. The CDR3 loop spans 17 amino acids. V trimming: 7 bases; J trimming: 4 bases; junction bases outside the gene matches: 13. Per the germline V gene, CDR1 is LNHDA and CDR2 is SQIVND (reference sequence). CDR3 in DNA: TGTGCCAGTACTTCCCCCTTAGGACAGGGGAGCACCGGGGAGCTGTTTTTT. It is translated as CASTSPLGQGSTGELFF.

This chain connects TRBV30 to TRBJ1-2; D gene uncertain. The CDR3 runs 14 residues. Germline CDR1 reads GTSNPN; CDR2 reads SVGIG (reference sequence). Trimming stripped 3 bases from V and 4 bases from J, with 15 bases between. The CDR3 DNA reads TGTGCCTGGAGAATACACCCGGGAGGCTATGGCTACACCTTC. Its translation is CAWRIHPGGYGYTF. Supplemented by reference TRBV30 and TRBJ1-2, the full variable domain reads SQTIHQWPATLVQPVGSPLSLECTVEGTSNPNLYWYRQAAGRGLQLLFYSVGIGQISSEVPQNLSASRPQDRQFILSSKKLLLSDSGFYLCAWRIHPGGYGYTFGSGTRLTVV.

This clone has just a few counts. CDR3 coding DNA: TGTGCCAGTAGGTCTAGCGGGAGAAGGGACTCTGGGGCCAACGTCCTGACTTTC. Encoded protein: CASRSSGRRDSGANVLTF. The V gene is TRBV19, the J gene TRBJ2-6; 10 nucleotides line up with TRBD2. The CDR3 has 18 amino acids. Germline CDR1 LNHDA, CDR2 SQIVND (reference sequence). With 6 bases clipped from V and 0 bases from J, the junction kept 8 bases outside the gene matches.

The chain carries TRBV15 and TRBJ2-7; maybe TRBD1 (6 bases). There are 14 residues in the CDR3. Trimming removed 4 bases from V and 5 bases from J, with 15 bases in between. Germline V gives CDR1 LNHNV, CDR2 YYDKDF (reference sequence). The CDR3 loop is CATSTAGELNEQYF. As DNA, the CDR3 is TGTGCCACCAGCACCGCAGGGGAATTGAACGAGCAGTACTTC. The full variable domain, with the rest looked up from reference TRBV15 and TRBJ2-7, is DAMVIQNPRYQVTQFGKPVTLSCSQTLNHNVMYWYQQKSSQAPKLLFHYYDKDFNNEADTPDNFQSRRPNTSFCFLDIRSPGLGDTAMYLCATSTAGELNEQYFGPGTRLTVT.

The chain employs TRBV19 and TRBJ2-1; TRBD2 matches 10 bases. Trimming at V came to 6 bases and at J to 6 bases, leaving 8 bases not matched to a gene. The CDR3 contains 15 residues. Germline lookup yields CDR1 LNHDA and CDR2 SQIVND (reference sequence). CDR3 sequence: CASRSSGLAINEQFF. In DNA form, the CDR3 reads TGTGCCAGTAGGAGCTCGGGACTAGCGATCAATGAGCAGTTCTTC.

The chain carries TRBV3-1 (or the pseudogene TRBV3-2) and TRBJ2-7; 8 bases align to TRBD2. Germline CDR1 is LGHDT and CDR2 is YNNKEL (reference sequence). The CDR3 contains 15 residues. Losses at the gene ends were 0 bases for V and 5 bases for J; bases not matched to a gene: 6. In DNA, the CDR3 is TGTGCCAGCAGCCAAGATGACGGGAGGGCCCACGAGCAGTACTTC. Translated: CASSQDDGRAHEQYF.

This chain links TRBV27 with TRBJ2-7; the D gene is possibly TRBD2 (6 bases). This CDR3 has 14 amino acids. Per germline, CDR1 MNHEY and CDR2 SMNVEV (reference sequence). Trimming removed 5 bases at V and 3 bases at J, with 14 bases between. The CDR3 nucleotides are TGTGCCAGCAGTCCCGGGACTGGGAACTACGAGCAGTACTTC. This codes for CASSPGTGNYEQYF.

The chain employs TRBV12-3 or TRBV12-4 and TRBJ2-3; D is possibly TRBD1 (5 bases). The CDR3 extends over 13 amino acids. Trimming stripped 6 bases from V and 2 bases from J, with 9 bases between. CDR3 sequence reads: CASSQGYTDTQYF. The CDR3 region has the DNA TGTGCCAGCAGCCAGGGATACACAGATACGCAGTATTTT.

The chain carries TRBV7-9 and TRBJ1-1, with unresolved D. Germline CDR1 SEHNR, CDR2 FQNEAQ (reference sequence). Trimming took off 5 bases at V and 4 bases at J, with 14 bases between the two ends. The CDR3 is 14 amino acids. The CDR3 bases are TGTGCCAGCAGCCAATCCGGGGATAGCACTGAAGCTTTCTTT. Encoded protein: CASSQSGDSTEAFF.

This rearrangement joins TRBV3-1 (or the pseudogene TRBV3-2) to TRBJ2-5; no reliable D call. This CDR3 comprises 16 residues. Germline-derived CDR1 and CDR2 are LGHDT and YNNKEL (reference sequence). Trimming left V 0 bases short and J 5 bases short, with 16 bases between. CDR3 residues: CASSQELAAPGETQYF. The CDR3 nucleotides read TGTGCCAGCAGCCAAGAGTTGGCGGCCCCTGGGGAGACCCAGTACTTC.

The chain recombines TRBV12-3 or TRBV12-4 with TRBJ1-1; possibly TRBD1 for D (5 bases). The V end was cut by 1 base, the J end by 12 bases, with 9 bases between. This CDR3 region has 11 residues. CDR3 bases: TGTGCCAGCAGTTTAGGCAGGGATTCTTTCTTT. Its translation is CASSLGRDSFF.

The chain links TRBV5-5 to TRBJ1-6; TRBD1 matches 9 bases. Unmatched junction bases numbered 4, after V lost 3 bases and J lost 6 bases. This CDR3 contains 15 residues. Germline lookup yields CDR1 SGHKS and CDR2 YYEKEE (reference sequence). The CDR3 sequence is CASSSETGGNSPLHF. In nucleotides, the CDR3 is TGTGCCAGCAGCTCCGAGACAGGGGGTAATTCACCCCTCCACTTT.

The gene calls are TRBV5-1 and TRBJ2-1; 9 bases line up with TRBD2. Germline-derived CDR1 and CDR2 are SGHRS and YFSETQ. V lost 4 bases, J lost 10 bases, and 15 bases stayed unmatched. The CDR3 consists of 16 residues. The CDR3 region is CASSLTTRGGAGEQFF. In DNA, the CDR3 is TGCGCCAGCAGCCTTACCACGCGCGGGGGGGCCGGGGAGCAGTTCTTC.

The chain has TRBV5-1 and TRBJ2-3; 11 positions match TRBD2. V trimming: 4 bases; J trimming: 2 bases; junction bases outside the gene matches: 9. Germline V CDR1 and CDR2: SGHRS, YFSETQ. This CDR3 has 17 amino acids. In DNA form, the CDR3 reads TGCGCCAGCAGCCACTGGACTAGCGGGCGGGACACAGATACGCAGTATTTT. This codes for CASSHWTSGRDTDTQYF.

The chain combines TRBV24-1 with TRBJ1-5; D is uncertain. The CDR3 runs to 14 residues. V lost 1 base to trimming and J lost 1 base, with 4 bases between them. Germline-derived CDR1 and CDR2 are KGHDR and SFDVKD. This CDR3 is CATSDFGSNQPQHF. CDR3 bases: TGTGCCACCAGTGATTTTGGCAGCAATCAGCCCCAGCATTTT.

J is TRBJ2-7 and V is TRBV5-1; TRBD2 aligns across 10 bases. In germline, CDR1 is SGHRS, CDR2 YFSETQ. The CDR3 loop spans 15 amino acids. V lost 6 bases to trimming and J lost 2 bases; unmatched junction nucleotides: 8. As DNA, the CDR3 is TGCGCCAGCACTAGCGGGAGCGGTGGGGCCTACGAGCAGTACTTC. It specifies CASTSGSGGAYEQYF. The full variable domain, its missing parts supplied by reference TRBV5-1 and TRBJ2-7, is KAGVTQTPRYLIKTRGQQVTLSCSPISGHRSVSWYQQTPGQGLQFLFEYFSETQRNKGNFPGRFSGRQFSNSRSEMNVSTLELGDSALYLCASTSGSGGAYEQYFGPGTRLTVT.

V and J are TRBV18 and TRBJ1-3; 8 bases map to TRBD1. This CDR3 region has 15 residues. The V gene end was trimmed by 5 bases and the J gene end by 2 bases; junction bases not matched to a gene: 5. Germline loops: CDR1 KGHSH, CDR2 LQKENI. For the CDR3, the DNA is TGTGCCAGCTCAACCGACAGGGGAACTGGAAACACCATATATTTT. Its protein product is CASSTDRGTGNTIYF.

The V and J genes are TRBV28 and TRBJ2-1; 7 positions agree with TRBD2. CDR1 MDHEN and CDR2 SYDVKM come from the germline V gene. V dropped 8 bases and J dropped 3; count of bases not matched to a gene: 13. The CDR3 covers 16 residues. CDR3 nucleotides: TGTGCCAGCGGAAAGCTAGGGGAGGGTTACTACAATGAGCAGTTCTTC. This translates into CASGKLGEGYYNEQFF.

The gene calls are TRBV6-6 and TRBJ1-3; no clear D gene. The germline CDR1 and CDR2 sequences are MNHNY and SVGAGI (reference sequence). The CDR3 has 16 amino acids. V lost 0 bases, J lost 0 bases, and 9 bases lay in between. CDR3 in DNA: TGTGCCAGCAGTTACTCGGAGTTTGACTCTGGAAACACCATATATTTT. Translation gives CASSYSEFDSGNTIYF.

The CDR3 region has the DNA TGTGCCAGCAGCTCGATAGCGGGCACTGAAGCTTTCTTT. Its translation is CASSSIAGTEAFF. V usage is TRBV7-9 and J usage is TRBJ1-1, with D unresolved. Germline V lookup: CDR1 SEHNR, CDR2 FQNEAQ (reference sequence). This CDR3 is built from 13 residues. The V gene lost 4 bases and the J gene lost 4 bases, with 10 bases spanning the gap.

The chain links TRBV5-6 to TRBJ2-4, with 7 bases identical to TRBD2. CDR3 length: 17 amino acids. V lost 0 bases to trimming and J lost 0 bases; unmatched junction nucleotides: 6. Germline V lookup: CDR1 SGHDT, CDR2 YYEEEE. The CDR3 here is CASSLAGGILAKNIQYF. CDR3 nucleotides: TGTGCCAGCAGCTTGGCCGGGGGGATCTTAGCCAAAAACATTCAGTACTTC. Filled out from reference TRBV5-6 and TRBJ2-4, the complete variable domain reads DAGVTQSPTHLIKTRGQQVTLRCSPKSGHDTVSWYQQALGQGPQFIFQYYEEEERQRGNFPDRFSGHQFPNYSSELNVNALLLGDSALYLCASSLAGGILAKNIQYFGAGTRLSVL.

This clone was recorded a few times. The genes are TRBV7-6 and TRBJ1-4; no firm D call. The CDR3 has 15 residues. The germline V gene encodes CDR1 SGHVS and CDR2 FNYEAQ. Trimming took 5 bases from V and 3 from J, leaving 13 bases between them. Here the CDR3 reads CASSQGVVANEKLFF. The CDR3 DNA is TGTGCCAGCAGCCAAGGAGTGGTTGCTAATGAAAAACTGTTTTTT.

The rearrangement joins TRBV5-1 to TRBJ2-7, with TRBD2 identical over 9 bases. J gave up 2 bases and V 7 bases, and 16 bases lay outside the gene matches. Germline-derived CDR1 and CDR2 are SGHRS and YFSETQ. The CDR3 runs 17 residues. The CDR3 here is CASVDLSAGGPPYEQYF. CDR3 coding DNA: TGCGCCAGCGTCGACCTCTCTGCGGGGGGGCCTCCCTACGAGCAGTACTTC.

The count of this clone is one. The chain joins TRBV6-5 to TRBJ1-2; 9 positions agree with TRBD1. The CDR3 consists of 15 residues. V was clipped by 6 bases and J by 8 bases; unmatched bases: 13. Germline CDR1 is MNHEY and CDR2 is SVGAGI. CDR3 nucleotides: TGTGCCAGCAGGAAACAGGGGGCCAGTAGAGGGGGCTACACCTTC. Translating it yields CASRKQGASRGGYTF.

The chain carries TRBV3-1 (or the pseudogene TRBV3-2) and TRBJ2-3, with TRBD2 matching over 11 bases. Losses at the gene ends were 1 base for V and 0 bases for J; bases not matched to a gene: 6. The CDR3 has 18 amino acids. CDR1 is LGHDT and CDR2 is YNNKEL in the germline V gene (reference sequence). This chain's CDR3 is CASSQGPSGGTSTDTQYF. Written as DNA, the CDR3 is TGTGCCAGCAGCCAAGGCCCTAGCGGGGGGACAAGCACAGATACGCAGTATTTT.

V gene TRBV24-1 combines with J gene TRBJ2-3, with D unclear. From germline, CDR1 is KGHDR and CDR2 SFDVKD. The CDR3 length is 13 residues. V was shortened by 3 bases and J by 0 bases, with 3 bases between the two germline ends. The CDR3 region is CATSDLSTDTQYF. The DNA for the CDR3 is TGTGCCACCAGTGATCTGAGCACAGATACGCAGTATTTT.

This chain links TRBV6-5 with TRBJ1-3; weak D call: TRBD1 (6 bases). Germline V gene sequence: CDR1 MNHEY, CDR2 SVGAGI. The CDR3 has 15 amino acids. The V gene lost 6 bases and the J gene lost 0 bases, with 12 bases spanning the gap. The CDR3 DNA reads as TGTGCCAGCAGACGCGACAGGCCCTCTGGAAACACCATATATTTT. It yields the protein CASRRDRPSGNTIYF.

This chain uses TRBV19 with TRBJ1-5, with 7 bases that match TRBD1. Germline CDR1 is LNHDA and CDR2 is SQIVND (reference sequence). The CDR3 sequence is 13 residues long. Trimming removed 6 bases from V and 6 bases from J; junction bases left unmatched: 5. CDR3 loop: CASRPDRAQPQHF. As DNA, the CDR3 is TGTGCCAGTAGACCTGACAGGGCTCAGCCCCAGCATTTT.

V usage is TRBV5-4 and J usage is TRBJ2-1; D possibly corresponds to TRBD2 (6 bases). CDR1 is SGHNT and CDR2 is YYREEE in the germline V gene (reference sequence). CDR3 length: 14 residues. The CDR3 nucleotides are TGTGCAATCGGGGGAGGAATCTCCTACAATGAGCAGTTCTTC. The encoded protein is CAIGGGISYNEQFF.

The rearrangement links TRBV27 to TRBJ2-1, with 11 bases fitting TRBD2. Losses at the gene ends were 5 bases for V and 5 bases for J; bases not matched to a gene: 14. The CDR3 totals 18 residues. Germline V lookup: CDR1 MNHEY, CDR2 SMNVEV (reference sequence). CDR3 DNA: TGTGCCAGCAGTGTTAGTAGCGGGAGGGCTGTTGGGAACAATGAGCAGTTCTTC. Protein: CASSVSSGRAVGNNEQFF.